This TCR beta chain was found in a study of T cells after yellow fever vaccination. About the study: Fractions of low cell number were prepared using SMART-Seq v4 Ultra Low Input.

Whole-study findings and limits: Subsequent to the booster, the majority of primary-vaccination clones reappeared (around 95% CD4, about 90% CD8).

Germline CDR1 reads LGHDT; CDR2 reads YNNKEL (reference sequence). The CDR3 sequence is 15 residues long. The ends lost 4 bases at V and 10 bases at J; junction bases unmatched: 6. As to this clonotype: Its matching antigen is unknown.

TCRdb passed the 5' RACE reads through MiXCR, listing each CDR3 protein once. The sample includes a few hundred thousand distinct CDR3 sequences, under 9% seen only once; the top ten take approximately 3.5%. The chain combines TRBV3-1 with TRBJ2-1, with 14 bases identical to TRBD2. The sequence derives from a man between 18 and 35 years old who received the YFV17D yellow fever vaccine. Specimen: CD4+ T cells sorted from PBMCs, collected 5 days after the yellow fever booster vaccination. CDR3 nucleotide sequence: TGTGCCAGCAGCCCGGGACTAGCGGGGGTTGGGGAGCAGTTCTTC. It specifies CASSPGLAGVGEQFF.